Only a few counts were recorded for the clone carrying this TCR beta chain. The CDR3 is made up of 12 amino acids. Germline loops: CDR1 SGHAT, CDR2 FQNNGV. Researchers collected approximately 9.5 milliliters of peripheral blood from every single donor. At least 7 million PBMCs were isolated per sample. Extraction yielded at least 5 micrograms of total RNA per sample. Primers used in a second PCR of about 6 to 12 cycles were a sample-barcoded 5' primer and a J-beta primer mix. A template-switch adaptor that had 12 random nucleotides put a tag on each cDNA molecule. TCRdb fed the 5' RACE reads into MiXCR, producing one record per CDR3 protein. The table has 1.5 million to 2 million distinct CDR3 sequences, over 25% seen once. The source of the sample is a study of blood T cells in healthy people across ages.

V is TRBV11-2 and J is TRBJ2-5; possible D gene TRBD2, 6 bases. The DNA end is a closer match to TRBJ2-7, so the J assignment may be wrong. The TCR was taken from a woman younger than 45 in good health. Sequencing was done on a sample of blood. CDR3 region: CASSFGGVEQYF. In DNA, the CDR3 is TGTGCCAGCAGCTTCGGGGGAGTCGAGCAGTACTTC.